One sample yielded the 15 T cell receptor beta chains listed below, sequenced in a study of identical twins. TCRdb used MiXCR to reprocess the 5' RACE reads, holding one entry per CDR3 protein. The sample carries around 290,000 distinct CDR3 sequences, roughly 10% recorded once. This same sample was also part of a study on yellow fever vaccine responses in identical twins.

Sequencing used CD8+ T cells sorted from blood. Receptors were obtained from a young woman in good health.

The chain couples TRBV28 to TRBJ2-3; a weak D match, TRBD1 (6 bases). V shed 4 bases and J shed 0 bases, with 11 bases lying between them. This CDR3 has 15 amino acids. Germline V gene data show CDR1 as MDHEN and CDR2 as SYDVKM. The CDR3 sequence: CASSSGQPSTDTQYF. CDR3 in DNA: TGTGCCAGCAGTTCAGGACAGCCTAGCACAGATACGCAGTATTTT.

V is TRBV2 and J is TRBJ2-7; weak D call: TRBD1 (5 bases). V lost 11 bases, J lost 2 bases, and 16 bases lay in between. This CDR3 has 13 amino acids. The V gene's germline CDR1 is SNHLY and CDR2 FYNNEI. CDR3 sequence reads: CAGKTDSPYEQYF. The CDR3 DNA sequence: TGTGCCGGCAAGACTGACAGTCCCTACGAGCAGTACTTC.

The sample holds a few counts of this clonotype. The chain employs TRBV6-1 and TRBJ2-5, with 9 bases lining up with TRBD1. Germline V gene sequence: CDR1 MNHNS, CDR2 SASEGT. The J segment lost 5 bases and the V segment lost 6 bases, leaving 10 bases of the junction unmatched. The CDR3 extends over 15 amino acids. The CDR3 region has the DNA TGTGCCAGCAGCCCCGGGACAGGGACGATGGAGACCCAGTACTTC. It codes for CASSPGTGTMETQYF.

This clonotype was detected many times. The chain has TRBV10-3 and TRBJ2-5; the match to TRBD2 covers 9 bases. The CDR3 spans 15 residues. The ends lost 10 bases at V and 1 base at J; junction bases unmatched: 10. CDR1 is ENHRY and CDR2 is SYGVKD in the germline V gene. As DNA, the CDR3 is TGTGCCAGCGATGTTAGCGGGGGTTTCCAAGAGACCCAGTACTTC. Its translation is CASDVSGGFQETQYF.

The genes are TRBV12-3 or TRBV12-4 and TRBJ1-4, with D maybe TRBD1 (6 bases). V dropped 6 bases and J dropped 7 bases, with 18 bases sitting between them. This CDR3 comprises 15 residues. The CDR3 spells CASRPRRGAREKLFF. The CDR3 DNA reads TGTGCCAGCAGACCCAGAAGGGGGGCGCGTGAAAAACTGTTTTTT.

This clonotype was counted only a few times. DNA of the CDR3: TGTGCCAGCATCCCCCAGGGAGGCTACAATGAGCAGTTCTTC. Residues: CASIPQGGYNEQFF. V usage is TRBV7-9 and J usage is TRBJ2-1, with D possibly TRBD2 on 6 matching bases. The V gene lost 7 bases and the J gene lost 3 bases, with 13 bases spanning the gap. CDR3 size: 14 residues. Per the germline V gene, CDR1 is SEHNR and CDR2 is FQNEAQ (reference sequence).

This sequence joins TRBV25-1 and TRBJ1-1, with D unclear. Germline V gene data show CDR1 as MGHDK and CDR2 as SYGVNS. There are 14 residues in the CDR3. V was trimmed by 3 bases and J by 0 bases, leaving 8 bases between them. This CDR3 is CASSEGQMNTEAFF. The CDR3 DNA reads TGTGCCAGCAGTGAGGGCCAAATGAACACTGAAGCTTTCTTT.

In this sample, this clonotype turned up a few times. The chain employs TRBV12-3 or TRBV12-4 and TRBJ2-3, with unresolved D. This CDR3 is built from 13 residues. The V and J ends lost 5 bases and 2 bases respectively, with 8 bases between them. CDR3 region: CASSPTDTDTQYF. The CDR3 nucleotides read TGTGCCAGCAGTCCCACCGACACAGATACGCAGTATTTT.

This clonotype was seen only a few times. The genes are TRBV7-3 and TRBJ2-1; D not certain. V lost 2 bases to trimming and J lost 8 bases, with 13 bases between them. Germline V gene lookup returns CDR1 SGHTA and CDR2 FQGTGA. The CDR3 sequence is 14 residues long. The CDR3 DNA is TGTGCCAGCAGCTTATATGGTCCGGGCTATGAGCAGTTCTTC. The encoded protein is CASSLYGPGYEQFF. Complete variable domain (other parts from reference TRBV7-3 and TRBJ2-1): GAGVSQTPSNKVTEKGKYVELRCDPISGHTALYWYRQSLGQGPEFLIYFQGTGAADDSGLPNDRFFAVRPEGSVSTLKIQRTERGDSAVYLCASSLYGPGYEQFFGPGTRLTVL.

This clonotype was seen repeatedly, ten times or more. The rearrangement links TRBV20-1 to TRBJ2-3; 9 bases are shared with TRBD2. With 0 bases clipped from V and 5 bases from J, the junction kept 6 bases outside the gene matches. There are 15 residues in the CDR3. The V gene's germline CDR1 is DFQATT and CDR2 SNEGSKA (reference sequence). Written as DNA, the CDR3 is TGCAGTGCTAGAGATCTCCTAGCGGGGCTAGATACGCAGTATTTT. This codes for CSARDLLAGLDTQYF.

This clonotype has just a few counts. The chain is built from TRBV28 and TRBJ2-5, with 8 bases identical to TRBD1. The CDR3 has 15 residues. The V and J ends lost 6 bases and 4 bases, in that order; junction bases with no gene match: 10. Germline V CDR1 and CDR2: MDHEN, SYDVKM. CDR3 nucleotides: TGTGCCAGCAGCCCCCCCCGGACAGGGTCAGAGACCCAGTACTTC. Translation gives CASSPPRTGSETQYF.

This clonotype has a count of ten or more. The CDR3, as DNA: TGTGCCACCAGTGATCCCGGGACTAGCTCCTACAATGAGCAGTTCTTC. This translates into CATSDPGTSSYNEQFF. This chain connects TRBV24-1 to TRBJ2-1; 8 bases line up with TRBD2. The germline gives CDR1 KGHDR, CDR2 SFDVKD. V lost 3 bases to trimming and J lost 0 bases; unmatched junction nucleotides: 3. This CDR3 has 16 amino acids.

This chain connects TRBV15 to TRBJ2-7; 7 positions agree with TRBD2. Germline V gives CDR1 LNHNV, CDR2 YYDKDF (reference sequence). Unmatched junction bases numbered 8, after V lost 6 bases and J lost 6 bases. The CDR3 sequence is 13 residues long. The CDR3 region is CATSPYTGGEQYF. CDR3 coding DNA: TGTGCCACCAGTCCCTATACGGGGGGCGAGCAGTACTTC.

The chain couples TRBV3-1 to TRBJ2-7; 10 bases are a match to TRBD2. The CDR3 has 18 amino acids. Germline V lookup: CDR1 LGHDT, CDR2 YNNKEL (reference sequence). With V trimmed by 10 bases and J by 0 bases, 18 bases remained unmatched. The CDR3 nucleotides are TGTGCCATCTGTCCCCCAAGCCTAGCGGGAGTAGGCTCCTACGAGCAGTACTTC. Translated, it gives CAICPPSLAGVGSYEQYF.

The V call is TRBV12-3 or TRBV12-4, the J call TRBJ1-5; D call uncertain. This CDR3 spans 14 amino acids. V gave up 4 bases and J gave up 6 bases, with 13 bases separating them. The CDR3 is CASSSGPWGQPQHF. CDR3 DNA: TGTGCCAGCAGTTCCGGACCCTGGGGTCAGCCCCAGCATTTT.